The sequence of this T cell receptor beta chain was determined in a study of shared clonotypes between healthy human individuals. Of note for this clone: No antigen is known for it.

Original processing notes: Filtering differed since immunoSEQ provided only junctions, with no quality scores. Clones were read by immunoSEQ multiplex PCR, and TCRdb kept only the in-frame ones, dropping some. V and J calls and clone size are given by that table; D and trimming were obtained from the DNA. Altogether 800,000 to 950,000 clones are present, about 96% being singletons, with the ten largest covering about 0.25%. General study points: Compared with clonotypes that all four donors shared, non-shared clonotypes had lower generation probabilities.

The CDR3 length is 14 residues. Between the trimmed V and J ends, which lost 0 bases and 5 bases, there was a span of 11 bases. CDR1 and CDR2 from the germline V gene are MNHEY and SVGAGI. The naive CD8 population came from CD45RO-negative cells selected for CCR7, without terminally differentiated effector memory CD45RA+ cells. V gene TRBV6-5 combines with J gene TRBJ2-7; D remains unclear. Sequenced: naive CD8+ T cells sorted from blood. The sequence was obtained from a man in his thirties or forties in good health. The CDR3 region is CASSYSSPRDEQYF. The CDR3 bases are TGTGCCAGCAGTTACTCGTCCCCAAGGGACGAGCAGTACTTC.